This T cell receptor (beta chain) was sequenced in a study of blood T cell repertoires in COVID-19. Those enrolled, adults aged about 18 to 89 years, came from roughly 22 US areas. Clinical history reported by participants formed the basis on which cohorts were assigned. The germline V gene encodes CDR1 GTSNPN and CDR2 SVGIG (reference sequence). The CDR3 runs to 13 residues. The J segment lost 4 bases and the V segment lost 3 bases, leaving 4 bases of the junction unmatched. Original processing methods: By means of reference gene primer amplification, nucleated cell counts were estimated. Assay: immunoSEQ multiplex PCR; the TCRdb copy retains only in-frame clones and omits some. From that table come the V and J calls and clone size; the DNA was used to work out D and trimming. The sample carries 150,000 to 200,000 clones, approximately 88% recorded once.

The chain joins TRBV30 to TRBJ1-2; 8 bases agree with TRBD1. This clonotype was obtained from a woman in her late teens or twenties who had recovered from COVID-19. Sequencing was performed on PBMCs or T cells enriched from blood (not recorded which). CDR3 in DNA: TGTGCCTGGAGCTTGGGACAGGCCTATGGCTACACCTTC. It is translated as CAWSLGQAYGYTF.